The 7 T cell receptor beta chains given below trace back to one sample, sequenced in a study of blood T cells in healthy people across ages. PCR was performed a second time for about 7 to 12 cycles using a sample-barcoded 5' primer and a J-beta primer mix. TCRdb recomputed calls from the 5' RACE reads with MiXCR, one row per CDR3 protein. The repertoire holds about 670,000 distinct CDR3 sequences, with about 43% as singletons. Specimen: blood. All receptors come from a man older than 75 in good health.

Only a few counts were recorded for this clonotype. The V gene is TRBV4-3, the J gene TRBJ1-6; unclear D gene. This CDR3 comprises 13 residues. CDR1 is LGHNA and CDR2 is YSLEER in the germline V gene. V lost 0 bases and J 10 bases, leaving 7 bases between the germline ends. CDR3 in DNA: TGCGCCAGCAGCCAAGATAGGCGGTCACCCCTCCACTTT. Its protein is CASSQDRRSPLHF.

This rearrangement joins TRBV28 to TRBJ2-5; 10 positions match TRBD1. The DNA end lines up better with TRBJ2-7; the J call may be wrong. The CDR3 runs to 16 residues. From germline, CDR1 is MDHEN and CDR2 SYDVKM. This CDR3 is CASSLPDRGSIDEQYF. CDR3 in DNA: TGTGCCAGCAGTCTCCCGGACAGGGGGTCGATCGACGAGCAGTACTTC.

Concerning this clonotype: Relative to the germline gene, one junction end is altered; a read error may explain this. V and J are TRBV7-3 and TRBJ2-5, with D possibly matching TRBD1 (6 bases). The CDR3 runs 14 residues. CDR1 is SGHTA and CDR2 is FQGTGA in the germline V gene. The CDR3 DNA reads TGTACCAGCAGCTTAGCAGGGGCTGGAGAGACCCAGTACTTC. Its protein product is CTSSLAGAGETQYF.

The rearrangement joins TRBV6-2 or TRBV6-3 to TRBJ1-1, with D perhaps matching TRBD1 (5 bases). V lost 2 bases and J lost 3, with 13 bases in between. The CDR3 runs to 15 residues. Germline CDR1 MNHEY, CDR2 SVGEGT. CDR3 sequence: CASSYVVGVDTEAFF. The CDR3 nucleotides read TGTGCCAGCAGTTACGTGGTGGGGGTGGACACTGAAGCTTTCTTT.

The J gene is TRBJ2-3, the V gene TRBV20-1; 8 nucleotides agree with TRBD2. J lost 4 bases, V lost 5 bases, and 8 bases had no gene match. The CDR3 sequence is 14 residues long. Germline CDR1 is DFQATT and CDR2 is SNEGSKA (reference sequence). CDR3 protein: CSAARGGRADTQYF. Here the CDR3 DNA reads TGCAGTGCTGCTCGGGGGGGCAGGGCAGATACGCAGTATTTT.

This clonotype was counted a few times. In DNA, the CDR3 is TGTGCCAGCAGTGAAACTGGAGGGACCGACCTTGATACGCAGTATTTT. It is translated as CASSETGGTDLDTQYF. The rearrangement links TRBV6-1 to TRBJ2-3; possible D gene TRBD2, 6 bases. The germline V gene has CDR1 MNHNS and CDR2 SASEGT. The CDR3 loop spans 16 amino acids. V was cut by 2 bases and J by 6 bases, with 18 bases left in between.

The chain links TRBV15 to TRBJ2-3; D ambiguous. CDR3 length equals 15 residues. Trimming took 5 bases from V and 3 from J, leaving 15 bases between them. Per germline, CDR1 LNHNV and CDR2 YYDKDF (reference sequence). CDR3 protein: CATSRRQRSTDTQYF. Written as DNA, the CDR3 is TGTGCCACCAGCCGCCGACAACGGAGTACAGATACGCAGTATTTT.